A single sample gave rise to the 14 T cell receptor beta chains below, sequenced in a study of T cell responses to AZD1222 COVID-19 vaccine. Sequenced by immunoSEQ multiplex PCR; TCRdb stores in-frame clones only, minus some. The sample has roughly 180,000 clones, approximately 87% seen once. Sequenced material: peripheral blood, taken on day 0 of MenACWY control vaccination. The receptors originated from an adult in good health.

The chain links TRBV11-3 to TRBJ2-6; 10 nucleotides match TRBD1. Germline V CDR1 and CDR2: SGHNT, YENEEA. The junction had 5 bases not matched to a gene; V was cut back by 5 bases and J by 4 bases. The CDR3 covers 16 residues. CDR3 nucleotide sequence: TGTGCCAGCAGCACGACAGGGGGCCGGGGGGCCAACGTCCTGACTTTC. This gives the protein CASSTTGGRGANVLTF.

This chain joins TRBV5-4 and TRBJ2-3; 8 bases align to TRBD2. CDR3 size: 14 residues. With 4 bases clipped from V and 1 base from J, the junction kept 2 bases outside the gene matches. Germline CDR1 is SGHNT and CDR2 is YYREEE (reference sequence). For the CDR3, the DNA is TGTGCCAGCAGCCCAGCGGGGGGCACAGATACGCAGTATTTT. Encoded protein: CASSPAGGTDTQYF. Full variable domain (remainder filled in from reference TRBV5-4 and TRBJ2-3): ETGVTQSPTHLIKTRGQQVTLRCSSQSGHNTVSWYQQALGQGPQFIFQYYREEENGRGNFPPRFSGLQFPNYSSELNVNALELDDSALYLCASSPAGGTDTQYFGPGTRLTVL.

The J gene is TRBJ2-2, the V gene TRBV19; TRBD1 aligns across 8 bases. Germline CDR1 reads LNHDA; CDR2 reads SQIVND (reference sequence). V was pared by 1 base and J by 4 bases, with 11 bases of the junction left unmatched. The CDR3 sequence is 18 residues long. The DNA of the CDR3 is TGTGCCAGTAGTATAGTTCATTTGGACAGGGCGAGCACCGGGGAGCTGTTTTTT. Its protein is CASSIVHLDRASTGELFF.

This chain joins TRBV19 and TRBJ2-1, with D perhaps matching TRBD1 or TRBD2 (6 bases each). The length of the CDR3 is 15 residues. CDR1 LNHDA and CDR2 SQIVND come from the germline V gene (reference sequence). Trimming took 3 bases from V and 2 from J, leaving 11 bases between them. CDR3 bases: TGTGCCAGTAGTATTTTAGGGGGGACCTACAATGAGCAGTTCTTC. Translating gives CASSILGGTYNEQFF.

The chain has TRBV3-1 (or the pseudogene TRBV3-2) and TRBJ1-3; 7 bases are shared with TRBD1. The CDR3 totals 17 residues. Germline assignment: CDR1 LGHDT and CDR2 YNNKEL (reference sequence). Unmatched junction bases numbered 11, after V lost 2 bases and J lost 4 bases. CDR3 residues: CASSQLPFPTGGNTIYF. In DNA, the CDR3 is TGTGCCAGCAGCCAATTGCCTTTCCCGACAGGGGGAAACACCATATATTTT.

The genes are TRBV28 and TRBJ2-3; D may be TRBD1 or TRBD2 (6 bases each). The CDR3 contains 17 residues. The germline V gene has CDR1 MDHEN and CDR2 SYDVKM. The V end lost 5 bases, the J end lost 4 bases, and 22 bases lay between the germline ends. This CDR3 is CASSPGDGREGSDTQYF. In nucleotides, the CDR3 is TGTGCCAGCAGTCCAGGGGACGGGCGGGAAGGTTCAGATACGCAGTATTTT.

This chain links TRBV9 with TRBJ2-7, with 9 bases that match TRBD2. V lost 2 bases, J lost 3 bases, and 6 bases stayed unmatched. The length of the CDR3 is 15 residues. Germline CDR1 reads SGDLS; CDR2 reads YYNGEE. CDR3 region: CASSVEGRGGYEQYF. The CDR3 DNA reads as TGTGCCAGCAGCGTCGAGGGGCGGGGGGGCTACGAGCAGTACTTC.

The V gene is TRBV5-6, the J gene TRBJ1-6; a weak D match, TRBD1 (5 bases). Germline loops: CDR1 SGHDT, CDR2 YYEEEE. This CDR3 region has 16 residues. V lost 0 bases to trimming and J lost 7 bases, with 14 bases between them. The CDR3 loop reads CASSLGQGPGNSPLHF. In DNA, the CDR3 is TGTGCCAGCAGCTTGGGGCAGGGCCCAGGGAATTCACCCCTCCACTTT.

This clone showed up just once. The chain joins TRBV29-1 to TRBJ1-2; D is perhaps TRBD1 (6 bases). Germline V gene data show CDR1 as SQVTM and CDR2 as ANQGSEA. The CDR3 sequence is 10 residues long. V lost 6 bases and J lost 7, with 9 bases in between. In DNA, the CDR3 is TGCAGCGTGGGGGACACTGGCTACACCTTC. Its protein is CSVGDTGYTF. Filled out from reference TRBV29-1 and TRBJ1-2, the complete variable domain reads SAVISQKPSRDICQRGTSLTIQCQVDSQVTMMFWYRQQPGQSLTLIATANQGSEATYESGFVIDKFPISRPNLTFSTLTVSNMSPEDSSIYLCSVGDTGYTFGSGTRLTVV.

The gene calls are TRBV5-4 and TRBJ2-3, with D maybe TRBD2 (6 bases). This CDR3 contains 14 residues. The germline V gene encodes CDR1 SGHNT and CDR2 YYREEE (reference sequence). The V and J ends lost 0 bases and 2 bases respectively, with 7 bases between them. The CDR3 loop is CASSLEGLTDTQYF. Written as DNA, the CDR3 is TGTGCCAGCAGCTTGGAGGGACTCACAGATACGCAGTATTTT.

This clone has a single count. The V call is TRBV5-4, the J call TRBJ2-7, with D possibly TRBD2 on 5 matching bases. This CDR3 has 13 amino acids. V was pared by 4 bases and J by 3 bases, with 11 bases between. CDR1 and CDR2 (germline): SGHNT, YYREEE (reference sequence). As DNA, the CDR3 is TGTGCCAGCAGCCGCCCCCGGGACTACGAGCAGTACTTC. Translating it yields CASSRPRDYEQYF.

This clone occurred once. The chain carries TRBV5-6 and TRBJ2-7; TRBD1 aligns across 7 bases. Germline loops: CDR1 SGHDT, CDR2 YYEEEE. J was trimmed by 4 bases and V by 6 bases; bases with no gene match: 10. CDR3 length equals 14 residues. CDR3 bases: TGTGCCAGCACCAACAACAGGGGCGGTTACGAGCAGTACTTC. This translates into CASTNNRGGYEQYF.

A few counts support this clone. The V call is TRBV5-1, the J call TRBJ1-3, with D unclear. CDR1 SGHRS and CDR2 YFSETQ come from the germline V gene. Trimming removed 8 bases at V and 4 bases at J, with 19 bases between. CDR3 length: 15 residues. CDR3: CASRRAATEGNTIYF. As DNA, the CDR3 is TGCGCCAGTCGGCGGGCAGCGACCGAAGGAAACACCATATATTTT.

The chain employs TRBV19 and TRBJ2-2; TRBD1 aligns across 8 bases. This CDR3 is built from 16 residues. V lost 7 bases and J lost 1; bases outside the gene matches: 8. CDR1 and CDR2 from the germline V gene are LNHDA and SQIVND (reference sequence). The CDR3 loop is CASTSRTGRNTGELFF. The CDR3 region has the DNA TGTGCCAGTACCTCACGGACAGGGAGGAACACCGGGGAGCTGTTTTTT.